This T cell receptor (beta chain) came from a study of T cell changes during pregnancy in multiple sclerosis. Trimming removed 5 bases from V and 0 bases from J, with 12 bases in between. This CDR3 has 15 residues. Per the germline V gene, CDR1 is SGHAT and CDR2 is FQNNGV. Some clones are missing from TCRdb's copy, which holds only in-frame ones; the method was immunoSEQ multiplex PCR. The table includes 45,000 to 50,000 clones, 94% detected once. This chain uses TRBV11-2 with TRBJ2-3; D is unresolved. The TCR sequence derives from a female donor with multiple sclerosis, enrolled in a pregnancy study. The material was CD8+ T cells from peripheral blood mononuclear cells, obtained in the first trimester of pregnancy. The CDR3 sequence: CASSLNFLSTDTQYF. As DNA, the CDR3 is TGTGCCAGCAGCCTCAACTTCTTGAGCACAGATACGCAGTATTTT.